What follows are 16 T cell receptor beta chains derived from one specimen sequenced in a study of identical twins. TCRdb ran MiXCR on the 5' RACE reads and lists one entry per CDR3 protein. The sample consists of about 890,000 distinct CDR3 sequences, roughly an eighth of them appearing once. The data were also submitted as part of a second study, on yellow fever vaccine responses in identical twins.

Sequenced: PBMCs. Receptors were obtained from a woman aged 18 to 35 in good health.

This clonotype was counted a few times. This chain connects TRBV20-1 to TRBJ1-1, with D possibly matching TRBD1 (5 bases). The V end was cut by 2 bases, the J end by 0 bases, with 10 bases between. The CDR3 is 14 amino acids. Germline V gene data show CDR1 as DFQATT and CDR2 as SNEGSKA (reference sequence). The CDR3 reads CSARQTVMNTEAFF. The CDR3 DNA sequence: TGCAGTGCTAGACAGACAGTTATGAACACTGAAGCTTTCTTT.

This clonotype was seen more than once but under ten times. The gene calls are TRBV6-5 and TRBJ1-2; D not certain. The CDR3 consists of 13 residues. V was trimmed by 2 bases and J by 7 bases, leaving 11 bases between them. In germline, CDR1 is MNHEY, CDR2 SVGAGI. The chain's CDR3 is CASSYQGRSGYTF. As DNA, the CDR3 is TGTGCCAGCAGTTACCAAGGCCGATCTGGCTACACCTTC.

V gene TRBV20-1 combines with J gene TRBJ1-1; D is uncertain. Germline CDR1 and CDR2: DFQATT and SNEGSKA (reference sequence). The CDR3 totals 11 residues. Trimming left V 3 bases short and J 9 bases short, with 11 bases between. The CDR3 is CSASGGGQAFF. The CDR3 DNA reads as TGCAGTGCTAGCGGTGGAGGACAAGCTTTCTTT.

This clonotype showed up just a few times. V gene TRBV12-3 or TRBV12-4 combines with J gene TRBJ1-1; no clear D gene. With 7 bases removed from V and 0 bases from J, the gap between germline ends came to 9 bases. The CDR3 runs to 13 residues. DNA of the CDR3: TGTGCCAGCACCGAGCAGATGAACACTGAAGCTTTCTTT. Its translation is CASTEQMNTEAFF.

This sequence joins TRBV20-1 and TRBJ2-5; TRBD2 matches 9 bases. The germline CDR1 and CDR2 sequences are DFQATT and SNEGSKA (reference sequence). With V trimmed by 4 bases and J by 2 bases, 8 bases remained unmatched. This CDR3 is built from 15 residues. Here the CDR3 reads CSATAGTSGQETQYF. The DNA of the CDR3 is TGCAGTGCTACAGCGGGAACTAGCGGGCAAGAGACCCAGTACTTC.

This clonotype was seen ten or more times. The chain carries TRBV10-3 and TRBJ2-7; the match to TRBD2 covers 10 bases. CDR1 and CDR2 (germline): ENHRY, SYGVKD. The V segment lost 3 bases and the J segment 4 bases; nucleotides outside the gene matches: 9. The CDR3 runs 16 residues. The CDR3 DNA is TGTGCCATCAGTGAAGAAATAGCGGGAGGTCGATACGAGCAGTACTTC. The encoded protein is CAISEEIAGGRYEQYF.

The V call is TRBV12-3 or TRBV12-4, the J call TRBJ1-2; D is unclear. Trimming removed 5 bases from V and 7 bases from J, with 11 bases in between. CDR3 size: 12 residues. The CDR3 coding sequence is TGTGCCAGCAGTCCAGCCCGGGGTGGCTACACCTTC. It translates to CASSPARGGYTF.

The chain recombines TRBV7-2 with TRBJ2-3, with D possibly being TRBD2 (7 bases). Germline assignment: CDR1 SGHTA and CDR2 FQGNSA. The V end lost 1 base, the J end lost 5 bases, and 16 bases lay between the germline ends. CDR3 length: 16 amino acids. The chain's CDR3 is CASSLVGGGTRDTQYF. In DNA form, the CDR3 reads TGTGCCAGCAGCTTAGTAGGGGGGGGGACGAGAGATACGCAGTATTTT.

This clonotype was seen many times. The chain uses TRBV12-3 or TRBV12-4 and TRBJ2-7; no reliable D call. CDR3 length: 13 amino acids. V shed 2 bases and J shed 7 bases, with 12 bases lying between them. The CDR3 sequence: CASSLRRDGEQYF. The DNA for the CDR3 is TGTGCCAGCAGTTTAAGACGAGACGGGGAGCAGTACTTC.

This clonotype has just a few counts. The V gene is TRBV6-1, the J gene TRBJ1-5; 7 nucleotides match TRBD1. The trim removed 6 bases at V and 9 bases at J, leaving 14 bases unmatched. The CDR3 sequence is 15 residues long. Germline CDR1 and CDR2: MNHNS and SASEGT. This CDR3 is CASSQGTVGGGPQHF. The CDR3 region has the DNA TGTGCCAGCAGCCAGGGGACAGTTGGTGGAGGGCCCCAGCATTTT.

The chain carries TRBV2 and TRBJ2-3, with a weak D call TRBD2 (7 bases). Deletions cut 1 base from V and 3 bases from J, with 17 bases between. This CDR3 contains 17 residues. Germline loops: CDR1 SNHLY, CDR2 FYNNEI. The CDR3 region is CASSEGRPEGGTDTQYF. The CDR3 nucleotides are TGTGCCAGCAGTGAAGGCCGGCCCGAGGGGGGGACAGATACGCAGTATTTT. The variable domain in full, with the rest retrieved from reference TRBV2 and TRBJ2-3, is EPEVTQTPSHQVTQMGQEVILRCVPISNHLYFYWYRQILGQKVEFLVSFYNNEISEKSEIFDDQFSVERPDGSNFTLKIRSTKLEDSAMYFCASSEGRPEGGTDTQYFGPGTRLTVL.

This clonotype was detected a few times. The rearrangement uses TRBV5-4 and TRBJ2-1, with TRBD2 identical over 9 bases. The germline gives CDR1 SGHNT, CDR2 YYREEE (reference sequence). The CDR3 has 15 amino acids. J gave up 7 bases and V 10 bases, and 15 bases lay outside the gene matches. CDR3 sequence (DNA): TGTGCCGCGCGGCGGGAGGGCCGAGGGTGGAATGAGCAGTTCTTC. The encoded protein is CAARREGRGWNEQFF.

This clonotype was seen a few times. The V and J genes are TRBV20-1 and TRBJ2-3; D not resolved. The V end lost 6 bases, the J end lost 7 bases, and 20 bases lay between the germline ends. Germline V gives CDR1 DFQATT, CDR2 SNEGSKA (reference sequence). The CDR3 contains 14 residues. CDR3 nucleotides: TGCAGTGCCAACCCTCCCGGAGAGTTCAATACGCAGTATTTT. This encodes CSANPPGEFNTQYF.

The chain has TRBV27 and TRBJ1-2; 9 positions agree with TRBD1. CDR3 length equals 17 residues. Germline CDR1 is MNHEY and CDR2 is SMNVEV (reference sequence). Trimming removed 6 bases from V and 4 bases from J; junction bases left unmatched: 15. In nucleotides, the CDR3 is TGTGCCAGCAGCACACGGAGGATCGAGACAGGGGGCTATGGCTACACCTTC. Protein: CASSTRRIETGGYGYTF.

This clonotype was counted at least ten times. The chain links TRBV20-1 to TRBJ2-1; the D gene is possibly TRBD2 (5 bases). Germline CDR1 reads DFQATT; CDR2 reads SNEGSKA (reference sequence). Trimming removed 8 bases at V and 10 bases at J, with 12 bases between. This CDR3 contains 10 residues. The CDR3 is CSSVGEEQFF. In DNA form, the CDR3 reads TGCAGTAGTGTGGGAGAAGAGCAGTTCTTC.

The V call is TRBV2, the J call TRBJ1-5; D is possibly TRBD1 (6 bases). Per germline, CDR1 SNHLY and CDR2 FYNNEI. Trimming stripped 7 bases from V and 9 bases from J, with 16 bases between. The CDR3 contains 13 residues. In nucleotides, the CDR3 is TGTGCCAGCAAGGGGGAGGCCCCCGGGCCCCAGCATTTT. Amino acids: CASKGEAPGPQHF. Full variable domain (rest looked up from reference TRBV2 and TRBJ1-5): EPEVTQTPSHQVTQMGQEVILRCVPISNHLYFYWYRQILGQKVEFLVSFYNNEISEKSEIFDDQFSVERPDGSNFTLKIRSTKLEDSAMYFCASKGEAPGPQHFGDGTRLSIL.